This entry describes one T cell receptor beta chain. The data derive from a study of blood T cell repertoires in COVID-19. Looking at the study overall: There were acute and convalescent COVID-19 samples, and they came from the United States, Italy and Spain. T cells, B-cell-depleted T cells, or PBMCs provided the cDNA or gDNA that served as material.

In the source study's methods: For nucleated cells, counts were estimated from reference gene primer amplification. This table comes from immunoSEQ multiplex PCR, and its TCRdb copy is limited to in-frame clones, with some not included. The V and J calls and the clone size are those of that table, but D and trimming were determined from the DNA. The sample has about 190,000 clones; around 89% are singletons. The V end was cut by 4 bases, the J end by 0 bases, with 12 bases between. The CDR3 spans 16 residues. Germline CDR1 KGHSH, CDR2 LQKENI. The specimen was peripheral blood. The sequence came from a woman between 25 and 40 years old with acute or convalescent COVID-19. This chain joins TRBV18 and TRBJ2-2; D gene ambiguous. This CDR3 reads CASSLPSDANTGELFF. CDR3 nucleotide sequence: TGTGCCAGCTCACTTCCCAGCGACGCGAACACCGGGGAGCTGTTTTTT. The whole variable domain, filled in from reference TRBV18 and TRBJ2-2, reads NAGVMQNPRHLVRRRGQEARLRCSPMKGHSHVYWYRQLPEEGLKFMVYLQKENIIDESGMPKERFSAEFPKEGPSILRIQQVVRGDSAAYFCASSLPSDANTGELFFGEGSRLTVL.